This T cell receptor beta chain appears in the sequencing data of a study of cytomegalovirus exposure and HLA in healthy donors (dated by TCRdb to 2015 to 2018). Regarding the complete study: According to an earlier analysis of several hundred of the donors, some 170 million T cells yielded 120 million or so unique TCR beta sequences and around 280 Gb of sequence data. Donor age, sex, ethnicity and CMV serostatus were compiled alongside the repertoire data. Besides the first cohort of around 670 subjects, a separate validation cohort made up of over a hundred different subjects was used. A handful of DR-DQ haplotypes were handled as single units for association and clustering because linkage in the cohort was strong. Among some 400 genotyped donors of the cohort, an average of roughly 230,000 unique TCR beta nucleotide sequences was sequenced per donor, of which roughly 17% were non-productive. The number of typed donors differed by locus: roughly 629-640 for A, B, C, DRB1 and DQB1; 522 for DQA1; around 580 for DPA1; and around 470 for DPB1. The genetic ancestry cluster associated with self-reported Caucasian donors included 81% of the roughly 400 genotyped donors. The aim of the study was to test whether cataloging public T cell receptors could identify signatures of past pathogen exposure. To predict cytomegalovirus infection status, the study brought together high-throughput TCR immunosequencing, statistical association of individual TCRs with disease status, and machine learning. Approximately 300 gigabases of sequencing data and approximately 80 million unique TCR sequences were included in an early release covering roughly 600 HLA-typed donors. To decide whether each TCR beta V gene segment behaved as functional or pseudogenic, an earlier analysis of some 600 of the donors relied on high-throughput TCR beta sequencing. In the later analysis, no new phenotypic data were used to find candidate immune exposures; instead, reliance was placed on TCR beta sequences and their occurrence across donors. In a later analysis, previously published TCR beta repertoires from roughly 710 donors were re-analyzed and high-resolution HLA genotyping was added so that TCR occurrence patterns could be studied. The T cell repertoires of around 730 subjects were profiled by immunosequencing and related to cytomegalovirus serostatus. A later genetic analysis used genome-wide SNP genotypes for about 55% of the 666 donors, treating that subset as a discovery cohort. All discovery cohort repertoires had been generated using a single sequencing platform. Class I and class II HLA loci were covered by the typing at four-digit resolution.

The library relied on the immunoSEQ multiplex PCR assay. For the multiplex PCR, a mixture combining 60 forward primers for TCR Vbeta segments and 13 reverse primers for TCR Jbeta segments was used. A multiplex PCR assay on genomic DNA amplified the CDR3 region of rearranged TCR beta genes. Amplified TCR beta libraries were sequenced as 87-base-pair reads on the Illumina HiSeq System. The study's processing was this. In a later analysis, 80 million or so unique TCR beta chains were counted across the 650 to 750 repertoires, and about 9.9 million of these chains were shared by at least two donors. To remove PCR and sequencing errors, raw reads were error-corrected and collapsed into unique sequences using a nearest-neighbor algorithm that merged closely related sequences. CDR3 sequences were aligned to IMGT reference sequences to assign V, D and J gene segments. For a sequence to be retained, at least a six-nucleotide match to both a V gene segment and a J gene segment was required. A rearrangement was called productive if the CDR3 had no stop codons and remained in frame with V and J, and every other rearrangement was called non-productive. Following IMGT convention, CDR3 was defined as the stretch from the second conserved V-encoded cysteine to the conserved J-encoded phenylalanine. The earlier analysis of 450 to 750 of the donors excluded any sequence lacking an unambiguous match to a single V gene segment. In an earlier analysis of roughly 600 of the donors, a V segment was called functional when productive rearrangements were above 56.7%, and segregating when the standard deviation between donors exceeded 5%. To diagnose cytomegalovirus status from the catalog of TCR beta chain sequences, a statistical classification framework was built. In a later analysis, TCR nucleotide sequences were compared against IMGT/GENE-DB human TR gene sequences so that V and J genes could be assigned. Using the TCRdist pipeline, a later analysis assigned CDR3 sequences along with most-parsimonious VDJ recombination scenarios. In a later analysis, each TCR beta chain was defined by its CDR3 amino acid sequence together with its V-gene family, and reads lacking a unique V-gene family were excluded. As a way to deal with suspected cross-contamination and a sequencing artifact, a later analysis dropped more than 500 nucleotide sequences that were highly shared and had low generation probability. For each public chain, a later analysis derived a clonal expansion index from normalized ranks of inferred template counts within each repertoire. Generation probabilities in a later analysis came from a VDJ recombination model fitted to out-of-frame rearrangements, and those results were checked against IGoR. In a later analysis, hypergeometric tests were used to score TCR-TCR, TCR-HLA and TCR-CMV co-occurrence, with a repertoire-size bias correction applied to TCR pairs. To estimate false discovery rates, a later analysis permuted the HLA or CMV assignments 20 times. In a later analysis, co-occurring TCRs were grouped using DBSCAN, and TCRdist sequence similarity was added for clustering within HLA-allele-positive subsets. For co-occurrence clustering, repertoires with fewer than 30,000 or more than 120,000 public chains were excluded, along with five repertoires with anomalous nucleotide sharing. TCRdb carries this immuneACCESS record with in-frame sequences only. Its versions omit some clonotypes, under half of them owing to an unresolved V gene in the studies checked, with the rest unexplained. The V and J calls and the clone size are those of that table, but D and trimming were determined from the DNA. The sample profile shows about 57,000 clones; around 80% of them were found once. Under 7% of the sample is held by the ten biggest clonotypes.

The cohort consisted of 600 to 700 healthy bone marrow donors. All cohort members were sampled while nominally healthy, although unrecorded immune exposures were likely present. The donor was CMV seronegative and was included in the group of about 350 seronegative cohort members. Every donor gave a peripheral blood sample, and the peripheral blood mononuclear cells from that sample were used for TCR beta sequencing. The Qiagen DNeasy Blood Extraction Kit was used to extract genomic DNA from the blood cell samples. Including cysteine and phenylalanine, the CDR3 has 14 amino acids. The CDR3 DNA has 42 bases and is translated from base 1. The germline V gene gives CDR1 as SGHTA and CDR2 as FQGNSA. The V end loses 1 base and the J end loses 4 bases, and a stretch of 10 bases separates them. For this clone: No antigen is known for it. No much larger clonotype is one base removed from it; base qualities were not supplied.

The study at large found these results: In a later analysis, TCR association rates were found to vary across HLA loci, with the most associated TCRs seen for DRB1 alleles and the fewest for HLA-C alleles. Compared with the approximately 700-donor mean, donors in an Asian-associated ancestry cluster had fewer N-insertions in productive TCRs, according to a later genetic analysis. The presence/absence analyses assumed that sequencing depth was roughly uniform across donors, and that assumption may not be true. When HLA alleles, especially DR and DQ, strongly co-occurred, TCR associations were difficult to assign to individual alleles. According to a later analysis, most CMV-associated TCR beta chains appeared to be HLA-restricted, and the HLA associations seemed to be driven largely by CMV exposure. The study gave a list of under 200 TCR beta chains associated with cytomegalovirus. An earlier analysis of 450 to 750 of the donors showed that most TCR beta V segments appeared in productive rearrangements either about 87% or about 30% of the time, which broadly matched IMGT annotations. This cohort had only TCR beta chains sequenced, and the lack of alpha or paired-chain data limited which features could be detected. While some public TCRs were present in many individuals, most TCR sequences turned up only very rarely across donors. Linkage disequilibrium might explain the correlated functional status among segregating V segments, but an unknown experimental factor could not be excluded. A group of highly shared sequence variants was considered likely to be a technical artifact of the sequencing pipeline. The earlier analysis of nearly 600 of the donors excluded approximately 17 rarely observed V segments, including chromosome 9 orphons, because counts were too low. Several of the top co-occurrence clusters appeared to be linked to parvovirus B19, influenza, CMV and Epstein-Barr virus, according to a later analysis. Specific HLA alleles were associated with 15,000 to 20,000 TCR beta sequences at a false discovery rate of 0.05 in a later analysis. A later analysis found that HLA-associated TCR beta chains were more clonally expanded and had lower generation probabilities than equally common non-associated chains. A few of the identified cytomegalovirus-associated TCR beta chains were confirmed in vitro to be specific for cytomegalovirus antigens. According to the authors, the approach could potentially be generalized to other disease states and immunological phenotypes. The only immune exposure information available for the cohort was CMV serostatus. V-gene and J-gene trimming of TCR beta chains was associated with a missense DCLRE1C variant in a later genetic analysis, and the association was replicated in an independent cohort. In both the original and validation cohorts, the classifier was reported to diagnose cytomegalovirus status with high specificity and sensitivity. A further reported finding was that TCR beta sequences accurately predicted the HLA-A and HLA-B alleles for most subjects in the first cohort. Because HLA typing was missing for some donors at each locus, association tests included only the typed subset. The 87-base-pair reads could not distinguish some IMGT-functional V segments, including TRBV6-2 and TRBV6-3, so those segments were excluded.

In this chain, TRBV7-2 is recombined with TRBJ1-1, and perhaps TRBD1 as D gene, on 5 matching bases. The specimen was PBMCs. This sequence originates from a male donor in good health and CMV-seronegative. The DNA sequence reads TGTGCCAGCAGCTTAGTCCCGGGGGGCACTGAAGCTTTCTTT. Translated, it reads CASSLVPGGTEAFF.